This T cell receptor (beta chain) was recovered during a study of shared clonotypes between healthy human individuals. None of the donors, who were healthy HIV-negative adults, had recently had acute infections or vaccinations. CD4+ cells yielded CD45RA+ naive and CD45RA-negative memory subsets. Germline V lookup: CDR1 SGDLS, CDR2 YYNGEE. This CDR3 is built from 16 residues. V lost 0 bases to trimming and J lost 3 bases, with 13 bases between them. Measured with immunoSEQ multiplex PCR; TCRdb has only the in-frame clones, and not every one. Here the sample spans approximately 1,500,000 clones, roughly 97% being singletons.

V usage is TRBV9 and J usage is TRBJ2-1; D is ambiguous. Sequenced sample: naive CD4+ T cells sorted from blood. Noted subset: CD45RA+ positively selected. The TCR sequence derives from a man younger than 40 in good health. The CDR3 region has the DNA TGTGCCAGCAGCGTAGCGGAGTCTGGGGTCTACAATGAGCAGTTCTTC. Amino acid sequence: CASSVAESGVYNEQFF. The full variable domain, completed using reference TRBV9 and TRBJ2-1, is DSGVTQTPKHLITATGQRVTLRCSPRSGDLSVYWYQQSLDQGLQFLIQYYNGEERAKGNILERFSAQQFPDLHSELNLSSLELGDSALYFCASSVAESGVYNEQFFGPGTRLTVL.